This is a list of T cell receptor beta chains from one sample in a study of control samples from healthy donors and cancer patients. Only in-frame clones appear in the TCRdb table, and some are missing; sequencing was by immunoSEQ multiplex PCR. The table records under 130,000 clones, more than 85% of them present only once. The sample consisted of PBMCs. These receptors were collected from a man aged 55 to 70 with lung cancer. Each CDR3 is given with its conserved first and last residue. D genes are given only for firm matches. Rows may omit the clone size; those that give it use once, few, many or a size class.

CDR3 length,V gene,D gene,clone size,J gene,CDR3 DNA,CDR3 protein
15,TRBV5-1,NA,NA,TRBJ2-5,TGCGCCAGCAGCCACTACTCGGGGTTAGAAGAGACCCAGTACTTC,CASSHYSGLEETQYF
13,TRBV5-6,NA,once,TRBJ1-4,TGTGCCAGCAGCCGGGACCTTAATGAAAAACTGTTTTTT,CASSRDLNEKLFF
15,TRBV25-1,NA,NA,TRBJ1-1,TGTGCCAGCAGTGCGTCGCTCTTGATGAACACTGAAGCTTTCTTT,CASSASLLMNTEAFF
13,TRBV5-1,NA,NA,TRBJ2-5,TGCGCCAGCAGCTTGACCAGGGGAGAGACCCAGTACTTC,CASSLTRGETQYF
15,TRBV5-4,NA,NA,TRBJ2-5,TGTGCCAGCAGCTTGGAGGGGGGTAAGCAAGAGACCCAGTACTTC,CASSLEGGKQETQYF
11,TRBV5-1,NA,few,TRBJ2-3,TGCGCCAGCAGCTTGGAATATACGCAGTATTTT,CASSLEYTQYF
11,TRBV19,NA,NA,TRBJ1-5,TGTGCCAGTACCATCGGGACGTCCCAGCATTTT,CASTIGTSQHF
13,TRBV30,TRBD2,NA,TRBJ2-3,TGTGCCGTCAAGCGGGGGGGCACAGATACGCAGTATTTT,CAVKRGGTDTQYF
12,TRBV2,NA,NA,TRBJ2-7,TGTGCCAGCAGTGAGAACACCTACGAGCAGTACTTC,CASSENTYEQYF
15,TRBV5-1,TRBD1,NA,TRBJ1-2,TGCGCCAGCAGGCGACAGGGGAGAGAGGACTATGGCTACACCTTC,CASRRQGREDYGYTF
12,TRBV29-1,NA,NA,TRBJ2-5,TGCAGCGTTGAAGGACAGTATGAGACCCAGTACTTC,CSVEGQYETQYF
18,TRBV5-1,NA,NA,TRBJ1-3,TGCGCCAGCAGCTCTCAACCGGGACAAACCCTCTCCGGAAACACCATATATTTT,CASSSQPGQTLSGNTIYF
14,TRBV7-3,TRBD1,NA,TRBJ2-3,TGTGCCAGCAGCTTAAATACAGGGGCAGATACGCAGTATTTT,CASSLNTGADTQYF
13,TRBV10-1,TRBD1,NA,TRBJ2-1,TGCGCCAGCAGCCCGACAGGGCCCAATGAGCAGTTCTTC,CASSPTGPNEQFF
13,TRBV29-1,NA,NA,TRBJ1-4,TGCAGCGTTGAATCGGTAGAAGGCGAAAAACTGTTTTTT,CSVESVEGEKLFF
15,TRBV2,TRBD1,NA,TRBJ2-7,TGTGCCAGCAGTGAAGTGGGACAGGGGGCTCTCGAGCAGTACTTC,CASSEVGQGALEQYF
16,TRBV21-1,NA,NA,TRBJ1-5,TGTGCCAGCAGCAAAAAAAGACAGGGTCGGGGTCAGCCCCAGCATTTT,CASSKKRQGRGQPQHF
15,TRBV30,NA,NA,TRBJ2-7,TGTGCCTGGAGCGTGGGGCCGACATCGACCTACGAGCAGTACTTC,CAWSVGPTSTYEQYF
19,TRBV18,TRBD1,NA,TRBJ1-5,TGTGCCAGCTCACCGTGGCCCTCGAGACAGGGTCCTAGCAATCAGCCCCAGCATTTT,CASSPWPSRQGPSNQPQHF
13,TRBV5-1,NA,NA,TRBJ1-6,TGCGCCAGCAAATGGGACGGGAATTCACCCCTCCACTTT,CASKWDGNSPLHF
13,TRBV5-1,NA,NA,TRBJ2-7,TGCGCCAGCAGCCTGGGGCGGAGCTACGAGCAGTACTTC,CASSLGRSYEQYF
14,TRBV24-1,NA,NA,TRBJ2-1,TGTGCCACCAGTACCTCGTGGGGGAACAATGAGCAGTTCTTC,CATSTSWGNNEQFF
16,TRBV3-1/TRBV3-2,TRBD2,NA,TRBJ2-5,TGTGCCAGCAGCCAAGAAAGGCGGGGGGTCCAAGAGACCCAGTACTTC,CASSQERRGVQETQYF
15,TRBV6-1,NA,NA,TRBJ1-5,TGTGCCAGCAGTGAAGCGCCTGGGGGCAATCAGCCCCAGCATTTT,CASSEAPGGNQPQHF
12,TRBV10-3,NA,NA,TRBJ2-7,TGTGCCATCAGTGAGGAGGGGTACGAGCAGTACTTC,CAISEEGYEQYF
19,TRBV5-6,TRBD2,NA,TRBJ2-3,TGTGCCAGCAGGCCCGAGGGACTAGCGGGGGTACTGGGCACAGATACGCAGTATTTT,CASRPEGLAGVLGTDTQYF
12,TRBV24-1,TRBD1,NA,TRBJ1-3,TGTGCCACCAGGGACGACAGGGACACCATATATTTT,CATRDDRDTIYF
14,TRBV14,NA,NA,TRBJ2-7,TGTGCCAGCAGCTATCGGACAGTTTCCTACGAGCAGTACTTC,CASSYRTVSYEQYF
15,TRBV2,NA,NA,TRBJ1-3,TGTGCCAGCAGTGAATTGGGGTTCTCTGGAAACACCATATATTTT,CASSELGFSGNTIYF
14,TRBV7-2,NA,NA,TRBJ1-2,TGTGCCAGCAGCCCCAGGGCAGGGGAATATGGCTACACCTTC,CASSPRAGEYGYTF
15,TRBV19,NA,NA,TRBJ1-3,TGTGCCAGTAGTACTTGGCAGGGGATTGGAAACACCATATATTTT,CASSTWQGIGNTIYF